Listed here is a single T cell receptor beta chain. No antigen is known for it. This sample was included in a study of radiotherapy plus CTLA-4 blockade in lung cancer. Study-wide context: Objective responses emerged in roughly 20% of patients, and 31% attained disease control.

The germline V gene encodes CDR1 MGHDK and CDR2 SYGVNS. The CDR3 spans 15 residues. Trimming stripped 1 base from V and 2 bases from J, with 9 bases between. Study-wide results and limits: Response, reportedly, was best predicted by interferon-beta along with early blood T cell clone dynamics. Clones derived from tumor TCRs expanded in blood after radiotherapy plus ipilimumab.

Clones were sequenced by immunoSEQ multiplex PCR, and TCRdb holds only the in-frame ones, with some missing. The sample has over 30,000 clones, more than 75% seen once. The sequence was collected from a human donor with non-small cell lung cancer that progressed on radiotherapy plus ipilimumab. This rearrangement joins TRBV25-1 to TRBJ2-1, with D tentatively TRBD2 (6 bases). The specimen was peripheral blood, collected from a patient treated with radiotherapy plus ipilimumab. Here the CDR3 DNA reads TGTGCCAGCAGTGAATTGGCGGGAACCTACAATGAGCAGTTCTTC. It is translated as CASSELAGTYNEQFF.